One sample yielded the 32 T cell receptor beta chains listed below, sequenced in a study of blood T cell repertoires in COVID-19 (TCRdb year 2020). The method was the immunoSEQ multiplex PCR assay. TCRdb mirrors the immuneACCESS table, restricted to in-frame sequences. Some clones are absent from its copies; in checked studies, under half trace to an unresolved V gene, and the reason for the others is unknown. In this sample the table shows roughly 290,000 clones, around 89% of which occur a single time. Of the sample, approximately 0.84% falls within the top ten clones. The material sequenced was peripheral blood. Source of these receptors: a man aged 30 to 45 with acute or convalescent COVID-19.

The chain recombines TRBV29-1 with TRBJ1-5, with 9 bases lining up with TRBD1. The CDR3 extends over 14 amino acids. V lost 4 bases to trimming and J lost 10 bases; unmatched junction nucleotides: 11. The germline gives CDR1 SQVTM, CDR2 ANQGSEA. Here the CDR3 reads CSVAIRTGDDPQHF. For the CDR3, the DNA is TGCAGCGTTGCGATACGGACAGGGGATGATCCCCAGCATTTT. The variable domain in full, completed from reference TRBV29-1 and TRBJ1-5, reads SAVISQKPSRDICQRGTSLTIQCQVDSQVTMMFWYRQQPGQSLTLIATANQGSEATYESGFVIDKFPISRPNLTFSTLTVSNMSPEDSSIYLCSVAIRTGDDPQHFGDGTRLSIL.

In this sample, this clone turned up once. CDR3 coding DNA: TGTGCCAGCAGCGCGCGACAGGGGGCCAGACTTTCGAACACCGGGGAGCTGTTTTTT. It specifies CASSARQGARLSNTGELFF. The chain uses TRBV5-5 and TRBJ2-2; TRBD1 matches at 10 bases. CDR1 SGHKS and CDR2 YYEKEE come from the germline V gene (reference sequence). The CDR3 consists of 19 residues. V shed 4 bases, J shed 0 bases, and the junction held 12 bases outside the gene matches. Based on the CDR3 plus reference TRBV5-5 and TRBJ2-2, the full variable domain is DAGVTQSPTHLIKTRGQQVTLRCSPISGHKSVSWYQQVLGQGPQFIFQYYEKEERGRGNFPDRFSARQFPNYSSELNVNALLLGDSALYLCASSARQGARLSNTGELFFGEGSRLTVL.

This clone was observed once. V and J are TRBV5-5 and TRBJ1-5; 8 positions match TRBD1. Germline loops: CDR1 SGHKS, CDR2 YYEKEE (reference sequence). The V and J ends lost 3 bases and 3 bases, in that order; junction bases with no gene match: 5. The CDR3 loop spans 15 amino acids. The CDR3 here is CASSWTGSHNQPQHF. CDR3 nucleotides: TGTGCCAGCAGCTGGACAGGGTCCCACAATCAGCCCCAGCATTTT.

J is TRBJ2-1 and V is TRBV6-1; the D gene is possibly TRBD1 (6 bases). The germline V gene has CDR1 MNHNS and CDR2 SASEGT. V lost 2 bases to trimming and J lost 1 base, with 9 bases between them. The CDR3 loop spans 15 amino acids. The CDR3 DNA sequence: TGTGCCAGCAGTGAACAACAGGGTTCCTACAATGAGCAGTTCTTC. This translates into CASSEQQGSYNEQFF.

The gene calls are TRBV14 and TRBJ2-1, with D uncertain. CDR3 length: 15 amino acids. The germline V gene encodes CDR1 SGHDN and CDR2 FVKESK. Between the trimmed V and J ends, which lost 1 base and 6 bases, there was a span of 13 bases. The CDR3: CASSQVPLLGNEQFF. CDR3 sequence (DNA): TGTGCCAGCAGCCAAGTTCCACTCCTTGGCAATGAGCAGTTCTTC.

The chain combines TRBV6-5 with TRBJ1-5; TRBD1 might be the D (6 bases). Germline lookup yields CDR1 MNHEY and CDR2 SVGAGI. The V end lost 0 bases, the J end lost 4 bases, and 13 bases lay between the germline ends. CDR3 size: 16 residues. In DNA, the CDR3 is TGTGCCAGCAGTTACTCGGCGACAGGTGATAATCAGCCCCAGCATTTT. It encodes CASSYSATGDNQPQHF.

This clone appeared a few times. The J gene is TRBJ2-5, the V gene TRBV9, with no clear D. The V gene lost 3 bases and the J gene lost 0 bases, with 3 bases spanning the gap. Germline CDR1 is SGDLS and CDR2 is YYNGEE. This CDR3 has 12 amino acids. CDR3 protein: CASSADQETQYF. The CDR3 bases are TGTGCCAGCAGCGCTGACCAAGAGACCCAGTACTTC. The variable domain in full, completed from reference TRBV9 and TRBJ2-5, reads DSGVTQTPKHLITATGQRVTLRCSPRSGDLSVYWYQQSLDQGLQFLIQYYNGEERAKGNILERFSAQQFPDLHSELNLSSLELGDSALYFCASSADQETQYFGPGTRLLVL.

The chain uses TRBV3-1 (or the pseudogene TRBV3-2) and TRBJ2-2, with 7 positions matching TRBD1. The CDR3 is made up of 16 amino acids. J was trimmed by 2 bases and V by 4 bases; bases with no gene match: 7. Germline assignment: CDR1 LGHDT and CDR2 YNNKEL (reference sequence). CDR3 sequence (DNA): TGTGCCAGCAGCCTTCGACAGGGATTAAACACCGGGGAGCTGTTTTTT. It yields the protein CASSLRQGLNTGELFF.

V usage is TRBV3-1 (or the pseudogene TRBV3-2) and J usage is TRBJ1-1; a possible D gene is TRBD1 (6 bases). This CDR3 spans 20 amino acids. Trimming left V 1 base short and J 0 bases short, with 24 bases between. CDR1 is LGHDT and CDR2 is YNNKEL in the germline V gene (reference sequence). CDR3 region: CASSQARAIYGQNMNTEAFF. The CDR3 DNA follows: TGTGCCAGCAGCCAAGCAAGAGCAATCTATGGACAGAACATGAACACTGAAGCTTTCTTT.

The V gene is TRBV12-3 or TRBV12-4, the J gene TRBJ2-2; D is ambiguous. V lost 5 bases and J 9 bases, leaving 13 bases between the germline ends. The CDR3 consists of 13 residues. The CDR3 here is CASSIPYFRELFF. The DNA of the CDR3 is TGTGCCAGCAGTATCCCTTATTTTAGGGAGCTGTTTTTT.

The chain recombines TRBV5-1 with TRBJ2-7; 7 bases are a match to TRBD1. Losses at the gene ends were 4 bases for V and 0 bases for J; bases not matched to a gene: 7. The CDR3 is 15 amino acids. Germline V gene sequence: CDR1 SGHRS, CDR2 YFSETQ. This CDR3 reads CASSPRTGNSYEQYF. The CDR3 DNA sequence: TGCGCCAGCAGCCCCAGGACAGGCAACTCCTACGAGCAGTACTTC.

CDR3 residues: CASSLDGTANSRTSGKTQYF. The CDR3, as DNA: TGTGCCAGCAGCTTAGACGGAACGGCAAATTCCCGGACTAGCGGCAAGACCCAGTACTTC. The V and J genes are TRBV11-3 and TRBJ2-5; TRBD2 agrees at 10 bases. The CDR3 has 20 residues. Germline lookup yields CDR1 SGHNT and CDR2 YENEEA. The V segment lost 0 bases and the J segment 6 bases; nucleotides outside the gene matches: 19.

The gene calls are TRBV15 and TRBJ2-5, with a tentative D call TRBD2 (5 bases). The CDR3 is 15 residues long. Trimming shortened V by 0 bases and J by 5 bases, and 13 bases separated the two germline ends. The V gene's germline CDR1 is LNHNV and CDR2 YYDKDF (reference sequence). CDR3 DNA sequence: TGTGCCACCAGCAGAGAAATAACTCGGAGGGAGACCCAGTACTTC. Translated, it gives CATSREITRRETQYF.

This chain joins TRBV12-2 and TRBJ2-7; the D call in the table, TRBD2, was not verified against the DNA. TRBV12-2 is noted as a pseudogene. The CDR3 is made up of 19 amino acids. The CDR3 DNA follows: TGTGCAAGTCGCGGGCGACTAGCGGGGTTATCTTGGGTATCTTACGAGCAGTACTTC. Protein: CASRGRLAGLSWVSYEQYF.

This clone appeared a single time. V gene TRBV18 combines with J gene TRBJ1-6; D is unresolved. The CDR3 sequence is 15 residues long. Germline CDR1 is KGHSH and CDR2 is LQKENI. The ends were cut back, 2 bases at V and 7 bases at J, with 12 bases in the middle. The CDR3 nucleotides are TGTGCCAGCTCACCAGGCGGGGTTCGGAATTCACCCCTCCACTTT. Amino acids: CASSPGGVRNSPLHF.

The chain employs TRBV7-8 and TRBJ1-6; 8 bases line up with TRBD1. The CDR3 is 18 amino acids. Germline CDR1 SGHVS, CDR2 FQNEAQ. V lost 1 base and J lost 8; bases outside the gene matches: 13. CDR3 coding DNA: TGTGCCAGCAGCTTAGAGCTTAGATTTGGGGACAGGCATTCACCCCTCCACTTT. It is translated as CASSLELRFGDRHSPLHF.

The rearrangement joins TRBV19 to TRBJ2-7; 8 bases agree with TRBD1. V shed 9 bases, J shed 2 bases, and the junction held 9 bases outside the gene matches. Per the germline V gene, CDR1 is LNHDA and CDR2 is SQIVND (reference sequence). The CDR3 sequence is 14 residues long. Here the CDR3 DNA reads TGTGCCAGCAATCCCGGACAGGGACCCTACGAGCAGTACTTC. Protein sequence: CASNPGQGPYEQYF.

The rearrangement links TRBV4-2 to TRBJ1-3; weak D call: TRBD1 (6 bases). This CDR3 comprises 16 residues. Germline V gene sequence: CDR1 LGHNA, CDR2 YNFKEQ. V was clipped by 3 bases and J by 0 bases, with 12 bases between them. For the CDR3, the DNA is TGTGCCAGCAGCCATTTACAGGGCACCTCTGGAAACACCATATATTTT. This translates into CASSHLQGTSGNTIYF.

The chain couples TRBV10-3 to TRBJ1-2, with D unclear. The CDR3 contains 15 residues. Germline loops: CDR1 ENHRY, CDR2 SYGVKD. V was cut by 4 bases and J by 8 bases, with 20 bases left in between. CDR3 coding DNA: TGTGCCATCAGTGTGCACAGTGAGAGAAGTCGGGGCTACACCTTC. It encodes CAISVHSERSRGYTF.

The gene calls are TRBV2 and TRBJ1-5; tentative D call: TRBD1 (5 bases). V lost 10 bases and J 1 base, leaving 11 bases between the germline ends. Germline V gene sequence: CDR1 SNHLY, CDR2 FYNNEI. This CDR3 region has 13 residues. CDR3 sequence reads: CATSRESNQPQHF. The CDR3 DNA reads as TGTGCCACTTCCAGGGAAAGCAATCAGCCCCAGCATTTT.

This chain uses TRBV6-5 with TRBJ2-7; 10 positions match TRBD1. The CDR3 sequence is 15 residues long. Germline V gene data show CDR1 as MNHEY and CDR2 as SVGAGI. The V segment lost 6 bases and the J segment 3 bases; nucleotides outside the gene matches: 8. CDR3 region: CASRGSTGGFYEQYF. CDR3 DNA sequence: TGTGCCAGCAGGGGATCGACAGGGGGCTTCTACGAGCAGTACTTC.

This chain links TRBV19 with TRBJ1-4; D ambiguous. This CDR3 comprises 14 residues. V dropped 3 bases and J dropped 5 bases, with 10 bases sitting between them. From germline, CDR1 is LNHDA and CDR2 SQIVND (reference sequence). The CDR3 region is CASSMGRRNEKLFF. As DNA, the CDR3 is TGTGCCAGTAGTATGGGCAGACGAAATGAAAAACTGTTTTTT. The variable domain in full, completed from reference TRBV19 and TRBJ1-4, reads DGGITQSPKYLFRKEGQNVTLSCEQNLNHDAMYWYRQDPGQGLRLIYYSQIVNDFQKGDIAEGYSVSREKKESFPLTVTSAQKNPTAFYLCASSMGRRNEKLFFGSGTQLSVL.

This clone was seen a few times. CDR3 residues: CASSLDNGDNRANTEAFF. The CDR3 nucleotides read TGTGCCAGCAGCTTAGATAACGGGGACAACAGGGCGAACACTGAAGCTTTCTTT. The V call is TRBV11-2, the J call TRBJ1-1, with D maybe TRBD1 (6 bases). V was trimmed by 0 bases and J by 1 base, leaving 18 bases between them. This CDR3 contains 18 residues. CDR1 and CDR2 (germline): SGHAT, FQNNGV.

The chain is built from TRBV5-1 and TRBJ2-7; D possibly corresponds to TRBD2 (5 bases). CDR1 SGHRS and CDR2 YFSETQ come from the germline V gene. Trimming took 8 bases from V and 5 from J, leaving 11 bases between them. This CDR3 contains 11 residues. The CDR3 region is CASQSSDEQYF. CDR3 nucleotides: TGCGCCAGTCAGAGTAGCGACGAGCAGTACTTC. Full variable domain (outside the CDR3, taken from reference TRBV5-1 and TRBJ2-7): KAGVTQTPRYLIKTRGQQVTLSCSPISGHRSVSWYQQTPGQGLQFLFEYFSETQRNKGNFPGRFSGRQFSNSRSEMNVSTLELGDSALYLCASQSSDEQYFGPGTRLTVT.

This clone was picked up one time. The chain combines TRBV5-1 with TRBJ2-7; the match to TRBD2 covers 7 bases. The germline gives CDR1 SGHRS, CDR2 YFSETQ. The CDR3 is 16 residues long. After removal of 0 bases from V and 5 bases from J, the junction contained 11 bases not matched to a gene. CDR3 region: CASSLGGLAGEDEQYF. In DNA, the CDR3 is TGCGCCAGCAGCTTGGGTGGACTGGCGGGAGAGGACGAGCAGTACTTC. Full variable domain (outside the CDR3, taken from reference TRBV5-1 and TRBJ2-7): KAGVTQTPRYLIKTRGQQVTLSCSPISGHRSVSWYQQTPGQGLQFLFEYFSETQRNKGNFPGRFSGRQFSNSRSEMNVSTLELGDSALYLCASSLGGLAGEDEQYFGPGTRLTVT.

The V and J genes are TRBV7-9 and TRBJ2-7, with 14 bases identical to TRBD2. Germline V CDR1 and CDR2: SEHNR, FQNEAQ (reference sequence). The CDR3 consists of 15 residues. Trimming at V came to 4 bases and at J to 2 bases, leaving 1 base not matched to a gene. CDR3 region: CASSSGLAGAYEQYF. DNA for the CDR3: TGTGCCAGCAGCTCGGGACTAGCGGGAGCCTACGAGCAGTACTTC. Combining the CDR3 with reference TRBV7-9 and TRBJ2-7 gives the whole variable domain DTGVSQNPRHKITKRGQNVTFRCDPISEHNRLYWYRQTLGQGPEFLTYFQNEAQLEKSRLLSDRFSAERPKGSFSTLEIQRTEQGDSAMYLCASSSGLAGAYEQYFGPGTRLTVT.

This sequence joins TRBV9 and TRBJ2-5; 7 bases match TRBD2. This CDR3 spans 14 amino acids. Trimming took 3 bases from V and 0 from J; bases not matched to a gene: 2. Germline loops: CDR1 SGDLS, CDR2 YYNGEE. CDR3 nucleotide sequence: TGTGCCAGCAGCGACGGGACTAACCAAGAGACCCAGTACTTC. It yields the protein CASSDGTNQETQYF. Supplemented by reference TRBV9 and TRBJ2-5, the full variable domain reads DSGVTQTPKHLITATGQRVTLRCSPRSGDLSVYWYQQSLDQGLQFLIQYYNGEERAKGNILERFSAQQFPDLHSELNLSSLELGDSALYFCASSDGTNQETQYFGPGTRLLVL.

J is TRBJ2-5 and V is TRBV7-3; D may be TRBD2 (6 bases). Germline CDR1 is SGHTA and CDR2 is FQGTGA. V lost 5 bases and J lost 3, with 16 bases in between. The CDR3 runs 15 residues. CDR3 nucleotides: TGTGCCAGCAGCCATGGTCCGGGGGAGGAAGAGACCCAGTACTTC. Its protein product is CASSHGPGEEETQYF.

The chain joins TRBV11-2 to TRBJ1-5; a possible D gene is TRBD1 (5 bases). The CDR3 sequence is 15 residues long. With 3 bases removed from V and 4 bases from J, the gap between germline ends came to 13 bases. CDR1 SGHAT and CDR2 FQNNGV come from the germline V gene. CDR3 sequence reads: CASSFSSGGNQPQHF. CDR3 nucleotide sequence: TGTGCCAGCAGCTTCTCTAGTGGGGGGAATCAGCCCCAGCATTTT.

This clone was seen once. The gene calls are TRBV6-6 and TRBJ2-3; D is unclear. CDR3 size: 17 residues. The germline gives CDR1 MNHNY, CDR2 SVGAGI (reference sequence). V lost 5 bases, J lost 2 bases, and 20 bases lay in between. The CDR3 sequence: CASSHTYSEPYTDTQYF. The CDR3 nucleotides read TGTGCCAGCAGTCATACGTACAGTGAGCCCTACACAGATACGCAGTATTTT.

The V and J genes are TRBV11-2 and TRBJ2-5; D ambiguous. Trimming stripped 5 bases from V and 5 bases from J, with 21 bases between. The germline V gene has CDR1 SGHAT and CDR2 FQNNGV. This CDR3 comprises 16 residues. This CDR3 reads CASSLVRSPRRETQYF. CDR3 nucleotides: TGTGCCAGCAGCCTGGTGCGGAGTCCTCGCCGGGAGACCCAGTACTTC.

A single count supports this clone. The rearrangement uses TRBV7-9 and TRBJ2-1; 7 bases align to TRBD2. The CDR3 has 15 amino acids. Germline loops: CDR1 SEHNR, CDR2 FQNEAQ (reference sequence). The V gene end was trimmed by 5 bases and the J gene end by 0 bases; junction bases not matched to a gene: 4. The CDR3, as DNA: TGTGCCAGCAGCCCGCAGCGGGACTCCTACAATGAGCAGTTCTTC. Translated: CASSPQRDSYNEQFF.